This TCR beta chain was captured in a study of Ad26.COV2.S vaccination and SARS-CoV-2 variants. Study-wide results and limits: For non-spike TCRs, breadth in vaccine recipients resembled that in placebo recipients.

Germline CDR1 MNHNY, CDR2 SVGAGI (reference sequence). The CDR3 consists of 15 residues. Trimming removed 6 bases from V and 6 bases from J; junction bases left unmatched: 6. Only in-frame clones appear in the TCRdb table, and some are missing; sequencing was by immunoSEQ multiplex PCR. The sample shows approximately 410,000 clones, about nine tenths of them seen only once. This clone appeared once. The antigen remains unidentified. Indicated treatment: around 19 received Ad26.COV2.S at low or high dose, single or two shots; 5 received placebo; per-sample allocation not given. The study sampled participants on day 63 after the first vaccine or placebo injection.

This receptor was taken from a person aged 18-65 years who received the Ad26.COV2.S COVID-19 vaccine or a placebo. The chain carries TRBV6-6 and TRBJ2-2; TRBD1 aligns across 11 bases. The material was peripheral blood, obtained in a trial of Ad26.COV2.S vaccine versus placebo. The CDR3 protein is CASSLDRGLAGELFF. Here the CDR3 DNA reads TGTGCCAGCAGCCTGGACAGGGGGCTCGCCGGGGAGCTGTTTTTT.